Listed below are T cell receptor beta chains from one sample, sequenced in a study of radiation and T cells in renal cell carcinoma. Libraries were prepared by immunoSEQ multiplex PCR; TCRdb keeps only in-frame clonotypes and omits some of them. Of some 80,000 clones listed, approximately 83% are singletons. The source was blood, collected from a patient whose treatment included radiotherapy and nephrectomy. The origin of the receptors is a woman between 45 and 60 years old with renal cell carcinoma. CDR3s include the opening cysteine and the closing phenylalanine or tryptophan. Each record gives: clone size, D gene, J gene, V gene, CDR3 protein, CDR3 DNA. A D gene is named only where the DNA matches it firmly. Expanded clones are given a class, and other clones once, few, many or no size at all.

>NA|NA|TRBJ1-2|TRBV5-8
CASSLIKGYTF
TGTGCCAGCAGCTTGATCAAAGGCTACACCTTC
>NA|NA|TRBJ1-1|TRBV6-1
CASSPSGPPPEAFF
TGTGCCAGCAGCCCAAGCGGACCTCCCCCTGAAGCTTTCTTT
>NA|NA|TRBJ2-7|TRBV5-4
CASSPPIAQGTYEQYF
TGTGCCAGCAGCCCCCCCATAGCGCAAGGAACCTACGAGCAGTACTTC
>NA|NA|TRBJ2-3|TRBV7-9
CASSLVQGLTDTQYF
TGTGCCAGCAGCTTAGTACAGGGCCTCACAGATACGCAGTATTTT
>NA|NA|TRBJ1-4|TRBV4-1
CASSQESGGATGKLFF
TGCGCCAGCAGCCAGGAGTCAGGCGGAGCCACGGGTAAACTGTTTTTT
>NA|NA|TRBJ1-1|TRBV27
CASSLSRRGTEAFF
TGTGCCAGCAGTTTATCAAGAAGGGGCACTGAAGCTTTCTTT
>NA|TRBD2|TRBJ2-7|TRBV7-2
CASSFPTSGSNEQYF
TGTGCCAGCAGCTTCCCGACTAGCGGGAGTAACGAGCAGTACTTC
>NA|NA|TRBJ1-5|TRBV18
CASSTELSQPQHF
TGTGCCAGCTCGACGGAATTGAGTCAGCCCCAGCATTTT
>NA|TRBD2|TRBJ2-3|TRBV28
CASSSSGATQYF
TGTGCCAGCAGCTCTAGCGGGGCTACGCAGTATTTT
>few|NA|TRBJ1-6|TRBV7-9
CALAASLDSPLHF
TGTGCGCTAGCGGCCTCGCTGGATTCACCCCTCCACTTT
>NA|NA|TRBJ2-7|TRBV5-4
CASSLTDEQYF
TGTGCCAGCAGCTTAACGGACGAGCAGTACTTC
>NA|NA|TRBJ2-7|TRBV6-5
CASSYSTQGSYEQYF
TGTGCCAGCAGTTACTCGACGCAGGGCTCCTACGAGCAGTACTTC
>few|TRBD1|TRBJ1-2|TRBV5-6
CASRADRAYGYTF
TGTGCCAGCAGGGCAGACAGGGCGTATGGCTACACCTTC
>NA|NA|TRBJ2-7|TRBV7-9
CASSSDGSYEQYF
TGTGCCAGCAGCTCGGACGGTTCCTACGAGCAGTACTTC
>NA|NA|TRBJ1-6|TRBV14
CASSQEADNSPLHF
TGTGCCAGCAGCCAAGAAGCAGATAATTCACCCCTCCACTTT
>NA|NA|TRBJ2-7|TRBV7-8
CASSFALTGEQYF
TGTGCCAGCAGCTTCGCCCTCACGGGCGAGCAGTACTTC
>NA|NA|TRBJ2-5|TRBV5-4
CASSLGGGGMETQYF
TGTGCCAGCAGCTTGGGGGGTGGTGGGATGGAGACCCAGTACTTC
>NA|NA|TRBJ1-2|TRBV4-1
CASSHISNYGYTF
TGCGCCAGCAGCCACATTTCAAACTATGGCTACACCTTC
>few|NA|TRBJ2-2|TRBV5-1
CASSLFPGGDTGELFF
TGCGCCAGCAGCTTGTTCCCAGGGGGGGACACCGGGGAGCTGTTTTTT
>few|TRBD1|TRBJ1-2|TRBV7-8
CASSLTGGVGYGYTF
TGTGCCAGCAGCTTGACAGGGGGCGTTGGCTATGGCTACACCTTC
>NA|NA|TRBJ1-4|TRBV4-2
CASSPSGEKLFF
TGTGCCAGCAGCCCGTCCGGTGAAAAACTGTTTTTT
>few|NA|TRBJ1-4|TRBV4-3
CASSHTLLENEKLFF
TGCGCCAGCAGCCACACACTTTTGGAGAATGAAAAACTGTTTTTT
>NA|NA|TRBJ2-1|TRBV4-3
CASSQELSSYNEQFF
TGCGCCAGCAGCCAAGAGTTGAGCTCCTACAATGAGCAGTTCTTC
>NA|NA|TRBJ2-1|TRBV4-1
CASSQKRDITSESSYNEQFF
TGCGCCAGCAGCCAAAAGAGGGACATAACTAGCGAGAGCTCCTACAATGAGCAGTTCTTC
>NA|NA|TRBJ2-3|TRBV29-1
CSVEDPSGPNTDTQYF
TGCAGCGTTGAAGATCCGTCCGGGCCCAACACAGATACGCAGTATTTT
>NA|NA|TRBJ1-4|TRBV6-1
CASSAYFEADEKLFF
TGTGCCAGCTCGGCTTACTTCGAGGCAGATGAAAAACTGTTTTTT
>few|NA|TRBJ1-4|TRBV6-5
CASRTGTSSEKLFF
TGTGCCAGCAGGACCGGGACCTCTAGCGAAAAACTGTTTTTT
>NA|TRBD2|TRBJ2-1|TRBV7-3
CASSLTVSGRANEQFF
TGTGCCAGCAGCTTAACCGTTAGCGGGAGGGCGAATGAGCAGTTCTTC
>NA|NA|TRBJ1-1|TRBV2
CASSEGDGTEAFF
TGTGCCAGCAGTGAGGGGGACGGCACTGAAGCTTTCTTT
>NA|TRBD1|TRBJ2-2|TRBV19
CASSIEQGVDTGELFF
TGTGCCAGTAGTATAGAACAGGGGGTCGACACCGGGGAGCTGTTTTTT
>NA|NA|TRBJ1-4|TRBV25-1
CAIQGRTNEKLFF
TGTGCCATCCAGGGGCGAACTAATGAAAAACTGTTTTTT
>NA|NA|TRBJ1-5|TRBV7-8
CASKEGDLSNQPQHF
TGTGCCAGCAAGGAGGGGGACCTTAGCAATCAGCCCCAGCATTTT
>NA|TRBD2|TRBJ2-7|TRBV18
CASSVLADTHEQYF
TGTGCCAGCTCTGTACTAGCGGACACCCACGAGCAGTACTTC
>NA|NA|TRBJ2-4|TRBV10-3
CAISALGENIQYF
TGTGCCATCAGTGCTCTAGGGGAGAACATTCAGTACTTC
>NA|NA|TRBJ2-3|TRBV5-1
CASSLGLASGTDTQYF
TGCGCCAGCAGCTTGGGGCTAGCGTCGGGGACAGATACGCAGTATTTT
>NA|NA|TRBJ1-1|TRBV30
CAWSVDYTEAFF
TGTGCCTGGAGTGTAGACTACACTGAAGCTTTCTTT
>NA|NA|TRBJ2-5|TRBV10-3
CAISGTDNLGTQYF
TGTGCCATCAGTGGAACCGACAACTTAGGGACCCAGTACTTC
>NA|NA|TRBJ2-7|TRBV6-6
CASIQGGLPYEQYF
TGTGCCAGCATCCAGGGGGGCCTTCCCTACGAGCAGTACTTC
>once|NA|TRBJ1-2|TRBV19
CASSLSGSIYGYTF
TGTGCCAGTAGTCTTTCAGGGTCTATCTATGGCTACACCTTC
>NA|NA|TRBJ2-7|TRBV28
CASSLGAEWEQYF
TGTGCCAGCAGTTTAGGAGCGGAGTGGGAGCAGTACTTC
>NA|TRBD1|TRBJ1-2|TRBV12-5
CASGLATGTGFGYTF
TGTGCTAGTGGTTTGGCCACCGGGACAGGGTTTGGCTACACCTTC
>NA|NA|TRBJ1-5|TRBV4-1
CASSQDTQRWASNQPQHF
TGCGCCAGCAGCCAAGATACGCAGAGATGGGCGAGCAATCAGCCCCAGCATTTT
>NA|TRBD2|TRBJ2-1|TRBV19
CASTTRGAGGGYNEQFF
TGTGCCAGTACCACCCGCGGAGCGGGAGGAGGTTACAATGAGCAGTTCTTC
>NA|NA|TRBJ1-1|TRBV19
CASSMVYTEAFF
TGTGCCAGTAGTATGGTCTACACTGAAGCTTTCTTT
>NA|NA|TRBJ2-7|TRBV28
CASRLAPATYEQYF
TGTGCCAGCAGGTTGGCCCCAGCCACCTACGAGCAGTACTTC
>NA|NA|TRBJ2-7|TRBV27
CASSIRGYEQYF
TGTGCCAGCAGTATCCGTGGCTACGAGCAGTACTTC
>NA|NA|TRBJ2-5|TRBV4-3
CASSQDKTSGETQYF
TGCGCCAGCAGCCAAGATAAGACTAGTGGAGAGACCCAGTACTTC
>NA|TRBD1|TRBJ1-2|TRBV6-6
CASSGTGTFYGYTF
TGTGCCAGCAGTGGGACAGGGACTTTCTATGGCTACACCTTC
>few|NA|TRBJ1-2|TRBV7-2
CASSPIGAGYTF
TGTGCCAGCAGCCCCATCGGGGCTGGCTACACCTTC
>few|NA|TRBJ1-1|TRBV28
CASSLGQGAFF
TGTGCCAGCAGTTTAGGGCAGGGAGCTTTCTTT
>NA|NA|TRBJ2-2|TRBV19
CASSIRWGANTGELFF
TGTGCCAGTAGTATACGATGGGGCGCGAACACCGGGGAGCTGTTTTTT
>NA|NA|TRBJ1-1|TRBV19
CPSNGCVNTEAFF
TGTCCGAGTAATGGGTGTGTGAACACTGAAGCTTTCTTT
>NA|NA|TRBJ2-7|TRBV27
CASSLKTGQPFSPYEQYF
TGTGCCAGCAGTTTAAAGACAGGTCAACCCTTTTCCCCCTACGAGCAGTACTTC
>NA|TRBD1|TRBJ1-5|TRBV5-1
CASSLVPGQNQPQHF
TGCGCCAGCAGCTTGGTACCGGGACAGAATCAGCCCCAGCATTTT
>NA|TRBD2|TRBJ2-1|TRBV10-1
CASSGGTSADNEQFF
TGCGCCAGCAGTGGGGGGACTAGCGCCGACAATGAGCAGTTCTTC
>NA|TRBD1|TRBJ2-5|TRBV28
CASTPPGQGKETQYF
TGTGCCAGCACCCCTCCGGGACAGGGGAAAGAGACCCAGTACTTC
>NA|NA|TRBJ1-2|TRBV14
CASSQGYAYGYTF
TGTGCCAGCAGCCAAGGGTATGCCTATGGCTACACCTTC
>NA|NA|TRBJ2-3|TRBV7-2
CASSFVIDTQYF
TGTGCCAGCAGCTTTGTCATAGATACGCAGTATTTT
>NA|TRBD2|TRBJ2-7|TRBV7-2
CASLGAGGGYEQYF
TGCGCCAGTCTCGGGGCGGGAGGAGGCTACGAGCAGTACTTC
>NA|NA|TRBJ1-4|TRBV18
CASSPNTGFNEKLFF
TGTGCCAGCTCACCAAACACAGGGTTTAACGAAAAACTGTTTTTT